Below, 14 T cell receptor beta chains from the same sample are listed, as sequenced in a study of identical twins. TCRdb re-called the 5' RACE reads through MiXCR, storing one row per CDR3 protein. The sample contains around 370,000 distinct CDR3 sequences, around 9.7% of which appear only once. Sequenced: naive T cells sorted from blood. The receptors derive from a woman aged 45-60 years in good health.

This clonotype turned up a few times. The chain is built from TRBV7-9 and TRBJ2-7; 9 bases are shared with TRBD2. Germline V gene lookup returns CDR1 SEHNR and CDR2 FQNEAQ (reference sequence). This CDR3 region has 16 residues. The J segment lost 5 bases and the V segment lost 5 bases, leaving 13 bases of the junction unmatched. CDR3 bases: TGTGCCAGCAGCCCCGCTCGTTTTAGCGGGAGTAACGAGCAGTACTTC. It codes for CASSPARFSGSNEQYF. The full variable domain, in which reference TRBV7-9 and TRBJ2-7 provide the parts outside the CDR3, is DTGVSQNPRHKITKRGQNVTFRCDPISEHNRLYWYRQTLGQGPEFLTYFQNEAQLEKSRLLSDRFSAERPKGSFSTLEIQRTEQGDSAMYLCASSPARFSGSNEQYFGPGTRLTVT.

The V gene is TRBV20-1, the J gene TRBJ2-7; TRBD2 matches 7 bases. V lost 1 base and J lost 0; bases outside the gene matches: 9. Looked up from germline, CDR1 is DFQATT and CDR2 is SNEGSKA (reference sequence). The CDR3 length is 16 residues. The CDR3 DNA follows: TGCAGTGCTAGAGCGGCGGGGCGGGGGAGCTCCTACGAGCAGTACTTC. It codes for CSARAAGRGSSYEQYF.

Ten or more counts support this clonotype. V gene TRBV20-1 combines with J gene TRBJ2-1, with 12 bases matching TRBD2. CDR1 and CDR2 (germline): DFQATT, SNEGSKA (reference sequence). The CDR3 runs to 15 residues. The junction had 7 bases not matched to a gene; V was cut back by 6 bases and J by 4 bases. The CDR3 DNA follows: TGCAGTGCCAGAAGGACTAGCGGGATATACAATGAGCAGTTCTTC. Amino acids: CSARRTSGIYNEQFF.

This clonotype was seen at least ten times. The V call is TRBV5-1, the J call TRBJ1-1, with D perhaps matching TRBD1 (5 bases). V was clipped by 4 bases and J by 5 bases, with 15 bases between them. Germline CDR1 and CDR2: SGHRS and YFSETQ. The CDR3 is 14 amino acids. CDR3 sequence reads: CASSARRGVTEAFF. The CDR3 DNA reads as TGCGCCAGCAGCGCCAGGCGGGGCGTGACTGAAGCTTTCTTT.

This chain joins TRBV20-1 and TRBJ2-5; 12 positions agree with TRBD2. This CDR3 contains 19 residues. J gave up 2 bases and V 0 bases, and 13 bases lay outside the gene matches. Germline assignment: CDR1 DFQATT and CDR2 SNEGSKA (reference sequence). In nucleotides, the CDR3 is TGCAGTGCTAGAGATCCTCGGCTAGCGGGAGGGGTGGGACAAGAGACCCAGTACTTC. This codes for CSARDPRLAGGVGQETQYF.

The V and J genes are TRBV3-1 and TRBJ2-7, with TRBD2 identical over 8 bases. The V gene end was trimmed by 1 base and the J gene end by 2 bases; junction bases not matched to a gene: 7. The CDR3 loop spans 16 amino acids. The germline gives CDR1 LGHDT, CDR2 YNNKEL (reference sequence). The CDR3: CASSQVVSGSTYEQYV. The CDR3 bases are TGTGCCAGCAGCCAAGTTGTCAGCGGGAGCACCTACGAGCAGTACGTC.

On this clonotype itself: The CDR3 end shows no conserved phenylalanine or tryptophan, and so a read error is likely. This chain links TRBV28 with TRBJ1-2; TRBD1 matches at 9 bases. V dropped 5 bases and J dropped 8; count of bases not matched to a gene: 12. The germline gives CDR1 MDHEN, CDR2 SYDVKM. CDR3 length: 15 residues. The CDR3 region is CASSPPQGQGTGYTL. CDR3 DNA: TGTGCCAGCAGTCCCCCCCAGGGACAGGGTACCGGCTACACCCTC.

The chain joins TRBV5-1 to TRBJ2-1; tentatively, D is TRBD2 (6 bases). Germline V gives CDR1 SGHRS, CDR2 YFSETQ. The length of the CDR3 is 15 residues. Trimming shortened V by 4 bases and J by 6 bases, and 17 bases separated the two germline ends. CDR3 residues: CASSMEGFSGNEQFF. The CDR3, as DNA: TGCGCCAGCAGCATGGAAGGCTTTAGCGGCAATGAGCAGTTCTTC.

The sample holds a few counts of this clonotype. This chain links TRBV27 with TRBJ2-5; 8 bases agree with TRBD2. The CDR3 is made up of 16 amino acids. CDR1 and CDR2 (germline): MNHEY, SMNVEV (reference sequence). V lost 0 bases, J lost 2 bases, and 5 bases stayed unmatched. In DNA form, the CDR3 reads TGTGCCAGCAGTTTATCCGGGAGGGCCTTACAAGAGACCCAGTACTTC. As protein: CASSLSGRALQETQYF.

At least ten counts were recorded for this clonotype. The chain has TRBV20-1 and TRBJ2-1, with 11 bases fitting TRBD2. The V and J ends lost 6 bases and 2 bases, in that order; junction bases with no gene match: 12. The CDR3 covers 17 residues. Germline values: CDR1 DFQATT, CDR2 SNEGSKA (reference sequence). The CDR3 protein is CSAGTSGTSGAYNEQFF. CDR3 DNA sequence: TGCAGTGCGGGGACGTCAGGGACTAGCGGAGCCTACAATGAGCAGTTCTTC.

The chain uses TRBV5-1 and TRBJ2-7, with TRBD1 identical over 11 bases. The CDR3 consists of 12 residues. V trimming: 7 bases; J trimming: 5 bases; junction bases outside the gene matches: 2. CDR1 SGHRS and CDR2 YFSETQ come from the germline V gene. CDR3 region: CASPGQGDEQYV. In DNA form, the CDR3 reads TGCGCCAGCCCGGGACAGGGGGACGAGCAGTACGTC.

This clonotype was counted only a few times. CDR3 loop: CASSRGGTGNTIYF. For the CDR3, the DNA is TGTGCCAGCAGCCGGGGGGGTACTGGAAACACCATATATTTT. This chain joins TRBV11-2 and TRBJ1-3, with a weak D call TRBD1 (5 bases). V lost 5 bases and J 2 bases, leaving 10 bases between the germline ends. From germline, CDR1 is SGHAT and CDR2 FQNNGV. The CDR3 is made up of 14 amino acids.

This sequence joins TRBV20-1 and TRBJ2-1; 9 nucleotides line up with TRBD1. This CDR3 has 15 residues. CDR1 DFQATT and CDR2 SNEGSKA come from the germline V gene (reference sequence). V shed 0 bases, J shed 3 bases, and the junction held 3 bases outside the gene matches. CDR3 nucleotides: TGCAGTGCTAGAGATACGGACAGGGGCTACAATGAGCAGTTCTTC. This codes for CSARDTDRGYNEQFF.

This clonotype has a handful of counts. V is TRBV11-2 and J is TRBJ2-1; D may be TRBD1 or TRBD2 (5 bases each). Trimming took off 5 bases at V and 6 bases at J, with 26 bases between the two ends. From germline, CDR1 is SGHAT and CDR2 FQNNGV. This CDR3 comprises 18 residues. CDR3: CASSHWGTEYREGNEQFF. DNA for the CDR3: TGTGCCAGCAGCCATTGGGGGACGGAGTACCGGGAAGGCAATGAGCAGTTCTTC.